The rows below give T cell receptor beta chains drawn from one sample of a study of Graves' ophthalmopathy and Graves' hyperthyroidism. TCRdb used MiXCR to reprocess the multiplex PCR reads, holding one entry per CDR3 protein. The sample yields around 1.1 million distinct CDR3 sequences, 35% to 45% seen once. The sequencing input was peripheral blood or thyroid tissue (not recorded which). The receptors shown here come from an adult man with Graves' hyperthyroidism. The CDR3 runs from the conserved cysteine through the conserved F or W. A D gene is named only where the DNA matches it firmly. Size is omitted from some rows. Given values are once, few, many or a class for expanded clones.

length: 13
D: -
size: few
V: TRBV6-4
J: TRBJ2-5
CDR3: CASSDSCQETQYF
DNA: TGTGCCAGCAGTGACTCTTGCCAAGAGACCCAGTACTTC

length: 15
D: TRBD1
size: many
V: TRBV5-1
J: TRBJ1-2
CDR3: CASSGIGQGLGGYTF
DNA: TGCGCCAGCAGCGGGATCGGACAGGGGTTGGGTGGCTACACCTTC

length: 14
D: TRBD1
size: -
V: TRBV12-3/TRBV12-4
J: TRBJ2-5
CDR3: CASSQETGKETQYF
DNA: TGTGCCAGCAGCCAAGAGACAGGGAAAGAGACCCAGTACTTC

length: 14
D: -
size: few
V: TRBV6-5
J: TRBJ2-2
CDR3: CASRYQGYAGELFF
DNA: TGTGCCAGCAGATATCAGGGGTACGCCGGGGAGCTGTTTTTT

length: 16
D: TRBD1
size: -
V: TRBV2
J: TRBJ1-4
CDR3: CASSRDRVSTNEKLFF
DNA: TGTGCCAGCAGCAGGGACAGGGTCTCAACTAATGAAAAACTGTTTTTT

length: 16
D: TRBD1
size: -
V: TRBV12-3/TRBV12-4
J: TRBJ1-2
CDR3: CASSLAGGATIYGYTF
DNA: TGTGCCAGCAGCTTAGCAGGGGGCGCAACAATATATGGCTACACCTTC

length: 14
D: -
size: few
V: TRBV16
J: TRBJ1-1
CDR3: CASSQVGINTEAFF
DNA: TGTGCCAGCAGCCAAGTGGGGATCAACACTGAAGCTTTCTTT

length: 18
D: TRBD1
size: few
V: TRBV7-9
J: TRBJ1-2
CDR3: CASSLDRGQSTANYGYTF
DNA: TGTGCCAGCAGCTTGGACAGGGGGCAATCTACGGCTAACTATGGCTACACCTTC

length: 13
D: -
size: -
V: TRBV20-1
J: TRBJ1-2
CDR3: CSAQDYDNYGYTF
DNA: TGCAGTGCGCAAGACTACGACAACTATGGCTACACCTTC

length: 16
D: TRBD1
size: -
V: TRBV12-3/TRBV12-4
J: TRBJ1-1
CDR3: CASSFRTGGSNTEAFF
DNA: TGTGCCAGCAGTTTCCGGACAGGGGGATCGAACACTGAAGCTTTCTTT

length: 15
D: TRBD2
size: few
V: TRBV19
J: TRBJ2-2
CDR3: CASTGLAGHTGELFF
DNA: TGTGCCAGTACCGGACTAGCGGGACACACCGGGGAGCTGTTTTTT

length: 17
D: TRBD2
size: -
V: TRBV7-2
J: TRBJ2-5
CDR3: CASRLNEGSGGQETQYF
DNA: TGTGCCAGCAGACTCAACGAAGGTTCGGGGGGCCAAGAGACCCAGTACTTC

length: 15
D: TRBD1
size: -
V: TRBV12-3/TRBV12-4
J: TRBJ2-7
CDR3: CASSWGTGEFYEQYF
DNA: TGTGCCAGCAGTTGGGGGACAGGGGAGTTCTACGAGCAGTACTTC

length: 15
D: TRBD1
size: -
V: TRBV7-2
J: TRBJ2-3
CDR3: CASSTDRAGTDTQYF
DNA: TGTGCCAGCAGCACGGACAGGGCAGGCACAGATACGCAGTATTTT